This T cell receptor (beta chain) was recorded in a study of T cell responses to AZD1222 COVID-19 vaccine. At the level of the study: Doses given second, at about 4 or about 12 weeks, were pooled.

In germline, CDR1 is MNHEY, CDR2 SVGAGI. Trimming took 7 bases from V and 3 from J; bases not matched to a gene: 7. There are 14 residues in the CDR3. Clones were read by immunoSEQ multiplex PCR, and TCRdb kept only the in-frame ones, dropping some. The sample holds about 97,000 clones, 86% seen once. Concerning this clone itself: Its antigen is not identified.

Study-wide points: Only five to seven individuals given AZD1222 were seropositive at baseline. Spike-specific TCR depth and breadth grew after two AZD1222 doses. Along spike, vaccine-associated CD4 TCRs were found throughout, with dominance at 160-218 and 743-854.

The sequenced sample was peripheral blood, obtained on day 0 of AZD1222 vaccination. The TCR was taken from an adult in good health. This chain connects TRBV6-5 to TRBJ1-1, with TRBD1 matching over 8 bases. DNA for the CDR3: TGTGCCAGCAACTTTCAGGGGGCCGACACTGAAGCTTTCTTT. Translated, it gives CASNFQGADTEAFF.